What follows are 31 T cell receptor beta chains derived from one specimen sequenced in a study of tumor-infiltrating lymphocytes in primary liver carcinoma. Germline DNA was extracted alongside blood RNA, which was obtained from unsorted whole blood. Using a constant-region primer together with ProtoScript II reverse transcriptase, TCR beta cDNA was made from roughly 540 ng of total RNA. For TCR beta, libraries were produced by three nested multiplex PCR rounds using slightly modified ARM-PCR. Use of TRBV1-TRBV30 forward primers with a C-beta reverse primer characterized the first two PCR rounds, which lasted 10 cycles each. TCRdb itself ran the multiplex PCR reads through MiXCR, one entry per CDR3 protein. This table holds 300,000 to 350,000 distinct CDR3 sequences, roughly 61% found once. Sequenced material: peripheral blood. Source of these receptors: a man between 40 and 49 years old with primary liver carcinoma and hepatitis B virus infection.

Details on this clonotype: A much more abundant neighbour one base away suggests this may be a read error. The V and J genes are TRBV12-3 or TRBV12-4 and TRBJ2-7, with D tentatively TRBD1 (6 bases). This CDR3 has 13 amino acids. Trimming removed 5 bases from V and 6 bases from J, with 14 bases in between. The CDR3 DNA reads TGTGCCAGCAGTCAGGGGCCATTGGGCGAGCAGTACTTC. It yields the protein CASSQGPLGEQYF.

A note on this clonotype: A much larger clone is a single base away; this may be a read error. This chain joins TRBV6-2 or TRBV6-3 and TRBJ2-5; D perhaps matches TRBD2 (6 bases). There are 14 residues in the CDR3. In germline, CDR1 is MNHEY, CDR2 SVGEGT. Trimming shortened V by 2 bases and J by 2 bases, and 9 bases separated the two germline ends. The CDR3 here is CASSYGGVQETQYF. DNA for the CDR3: TGTGCCAGCAGTTACGGAGGGGTTCAAGAGACCCAGTACTTC.

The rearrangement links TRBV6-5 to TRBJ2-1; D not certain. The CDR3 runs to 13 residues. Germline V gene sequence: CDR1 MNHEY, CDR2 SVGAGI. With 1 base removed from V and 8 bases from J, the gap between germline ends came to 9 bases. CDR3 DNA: TGTGCCAGCAGTTACTGGAATCGGTATGAGCAGTTCTTC. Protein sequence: CASSYWNRYEQFF.

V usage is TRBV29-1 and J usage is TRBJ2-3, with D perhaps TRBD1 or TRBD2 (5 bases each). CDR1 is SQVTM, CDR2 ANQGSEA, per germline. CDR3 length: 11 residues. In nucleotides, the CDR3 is TGCAGGGTGCTGACGAACACGGGACGGTATTTT. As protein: CRVLTNTGRYF.

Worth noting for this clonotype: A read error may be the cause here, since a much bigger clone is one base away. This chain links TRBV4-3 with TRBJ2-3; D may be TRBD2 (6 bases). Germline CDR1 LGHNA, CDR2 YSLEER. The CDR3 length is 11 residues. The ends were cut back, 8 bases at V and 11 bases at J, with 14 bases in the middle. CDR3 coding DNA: TGCGCCAGCGGCGGGATCCATATGCAGTATTTT. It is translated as CASGGIHMQYF.

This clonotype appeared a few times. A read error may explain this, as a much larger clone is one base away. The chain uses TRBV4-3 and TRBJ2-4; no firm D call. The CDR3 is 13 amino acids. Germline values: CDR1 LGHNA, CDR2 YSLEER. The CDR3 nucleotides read TGCGCCAGCATCCAAGATGTATTTAACATTCAGTACTTC. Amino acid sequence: CASIQDVFNIQYF.

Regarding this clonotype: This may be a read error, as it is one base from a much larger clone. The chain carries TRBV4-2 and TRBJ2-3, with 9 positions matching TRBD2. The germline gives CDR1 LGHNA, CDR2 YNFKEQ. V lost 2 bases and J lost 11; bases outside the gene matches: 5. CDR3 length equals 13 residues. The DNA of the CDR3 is TGTGCCAGCAGCCAACCGCGGCGGGAGGGGCAGTATTTT. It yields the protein CASSQPRREGQYF.

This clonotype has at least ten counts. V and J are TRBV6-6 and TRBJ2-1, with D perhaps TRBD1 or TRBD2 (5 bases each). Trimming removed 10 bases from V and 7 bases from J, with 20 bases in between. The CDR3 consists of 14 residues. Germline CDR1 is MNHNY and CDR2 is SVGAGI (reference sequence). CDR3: CATSWGSEGNEQFF. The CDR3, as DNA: TGTGCCACCTCCTGGGGGTCAGAGGGAAATGAGCAGTTCTTC.

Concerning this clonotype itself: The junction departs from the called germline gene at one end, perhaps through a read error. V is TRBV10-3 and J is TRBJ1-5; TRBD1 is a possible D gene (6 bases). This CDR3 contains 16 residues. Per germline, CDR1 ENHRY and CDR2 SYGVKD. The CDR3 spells CAISEGTLYSNQPQHF. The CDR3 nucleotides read TGTGCCATCAGTGAGGGGACACTGTATAGCAATCAGCCTCAGCATTTT.

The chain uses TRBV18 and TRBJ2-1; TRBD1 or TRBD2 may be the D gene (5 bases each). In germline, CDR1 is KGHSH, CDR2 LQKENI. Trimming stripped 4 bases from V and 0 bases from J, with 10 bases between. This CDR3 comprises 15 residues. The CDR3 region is CASSRDASSYNEQFF. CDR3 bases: TGTGCCAGCTCACGGGACGCGAGCTCCTACAATGAGCAGTTCTTC.

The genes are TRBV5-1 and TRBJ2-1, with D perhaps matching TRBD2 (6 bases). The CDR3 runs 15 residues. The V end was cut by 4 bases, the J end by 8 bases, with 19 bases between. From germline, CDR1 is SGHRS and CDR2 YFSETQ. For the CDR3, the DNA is TGCGCCAGCAGCCCCGAGTCCCTAGCGATCGATGAGCAGTTCTTC. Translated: CASSPESLAIDEQFF.

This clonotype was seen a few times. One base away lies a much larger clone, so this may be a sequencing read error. The CDR3 protein is CASSVAGLEIQYF. The CDR3 nucleotides read TGCGCCAGCTCGGTGGCGGGACTAGAGATCCAGTACTTC. The chain has TRBV4-1 and TRBJ2-5, with TRBD2 matching 8 bases. Germline lookup yields CDR1 MGHRA and CDR2 YSYEKL. This CDR3 has 13 residues.

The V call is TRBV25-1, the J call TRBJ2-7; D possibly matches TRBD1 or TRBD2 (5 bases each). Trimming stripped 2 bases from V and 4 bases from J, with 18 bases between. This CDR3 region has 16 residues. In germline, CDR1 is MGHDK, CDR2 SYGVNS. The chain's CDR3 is CASSEGAAIGGYEQYF. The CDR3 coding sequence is TGTGCCAGCAGTGAAGGGGCAGCCATCGGAGGATACGAGCAGTACTTC.

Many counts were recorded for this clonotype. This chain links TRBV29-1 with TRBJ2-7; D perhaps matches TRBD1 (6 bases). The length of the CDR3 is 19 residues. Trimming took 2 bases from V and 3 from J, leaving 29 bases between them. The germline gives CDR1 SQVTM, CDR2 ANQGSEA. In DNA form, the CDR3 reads TGCAGCGTTGAACCTCCCTGGGCTGGACAGCGAACGATTAACTACGAGCAGTACTTC. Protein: CSVEPPWAGQRTINYEQYF.

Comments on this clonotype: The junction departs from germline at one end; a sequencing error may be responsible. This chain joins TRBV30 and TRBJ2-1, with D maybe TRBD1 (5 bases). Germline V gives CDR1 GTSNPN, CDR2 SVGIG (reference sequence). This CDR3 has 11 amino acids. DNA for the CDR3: TGTGCCTGGACAGGGCGTGGTGAGCAGTTATTC. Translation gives CAWTGRGEQLF.

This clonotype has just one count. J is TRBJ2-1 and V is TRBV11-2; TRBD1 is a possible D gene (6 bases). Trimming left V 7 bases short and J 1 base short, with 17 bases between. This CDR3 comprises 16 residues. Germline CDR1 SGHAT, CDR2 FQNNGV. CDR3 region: CASNPLTGSSYNEQFF. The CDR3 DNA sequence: TGTGCCAGCAACCCATTGACAGGAAGTTCCTACAATGAGCAGTTCTTC.

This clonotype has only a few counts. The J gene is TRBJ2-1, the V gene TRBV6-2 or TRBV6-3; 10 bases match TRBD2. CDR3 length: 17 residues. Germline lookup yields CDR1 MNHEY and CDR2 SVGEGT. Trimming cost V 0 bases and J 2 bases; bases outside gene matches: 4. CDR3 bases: TGTGCCAGCAGTTACTCGAGAGCGGGAGGGACCTACAATGAGCAGTTCTTC. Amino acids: CASSYSRAGGTYNEQFF.

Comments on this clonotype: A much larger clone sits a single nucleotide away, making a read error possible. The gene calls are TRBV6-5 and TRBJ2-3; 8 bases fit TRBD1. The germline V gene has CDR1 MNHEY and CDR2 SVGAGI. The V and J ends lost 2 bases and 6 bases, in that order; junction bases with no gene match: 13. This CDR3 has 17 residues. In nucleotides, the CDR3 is TGTGCCAGCAGTTACGGGATAGGACAGGGAACGGGCGATACGCAGTATTTT. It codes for CASSYGIGQGTGDTQYF.

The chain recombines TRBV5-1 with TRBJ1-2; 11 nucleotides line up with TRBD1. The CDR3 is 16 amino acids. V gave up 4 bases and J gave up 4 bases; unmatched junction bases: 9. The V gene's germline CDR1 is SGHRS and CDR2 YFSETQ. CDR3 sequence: CASSPRTGGYGYGYTF. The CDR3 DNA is TGCGCCAGCAGCCCCAGGACAGGGGGCTATGGCTATGGCTACACCTTC. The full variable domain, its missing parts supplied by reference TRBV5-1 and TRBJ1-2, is KAGVTQTPRYLIKTRGQQVTLSCSPISGHRSVSWYQQTPGQGLQFLFEYFSETQRNKGNFPGRFSGRQFSNSRSEMNVSTLELGDSALYLCASSPRTGGYGYGYTFGSGTRLTVV.

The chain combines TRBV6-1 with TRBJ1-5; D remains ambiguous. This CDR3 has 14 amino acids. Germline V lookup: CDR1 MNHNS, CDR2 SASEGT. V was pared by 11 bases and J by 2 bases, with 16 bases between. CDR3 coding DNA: TGTGCCGCCGCAGGATTCTATCGCAATCAGCCCCAGCATTTT. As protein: CAAAGFYRNQPQHF.

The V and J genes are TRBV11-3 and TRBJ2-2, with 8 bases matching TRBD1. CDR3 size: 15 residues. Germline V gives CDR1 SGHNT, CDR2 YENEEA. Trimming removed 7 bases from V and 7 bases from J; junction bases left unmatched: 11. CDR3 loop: CASMAGQERVGELFF. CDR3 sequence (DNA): TGTGCCAGCATGGCGGGACAGGAGAGAGTCGGGGAGCTGTTTTTT. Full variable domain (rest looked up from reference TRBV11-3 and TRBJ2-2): EAGVVQSPRYKIIEKKQPVAFWCNPISGHNTLYWYLQNLGQGPELLIRYENEEAVDDSQLPKDRFSAERLKGVDSTLKIQPAELGDSAVYLCASMAGQERVGELFFGEGSRLTVL.

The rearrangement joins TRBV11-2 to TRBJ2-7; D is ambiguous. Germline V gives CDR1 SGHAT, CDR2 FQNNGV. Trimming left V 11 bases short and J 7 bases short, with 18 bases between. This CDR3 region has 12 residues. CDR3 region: CAGSSGKVEQYF. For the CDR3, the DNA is TGTGCCGGTAGCTCAGGCAAGGTAGAGCAGTACTTC.

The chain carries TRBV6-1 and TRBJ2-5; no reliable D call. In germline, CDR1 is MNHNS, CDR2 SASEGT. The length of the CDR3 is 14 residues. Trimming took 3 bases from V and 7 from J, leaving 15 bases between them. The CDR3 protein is CASSEIVVVGTQYF. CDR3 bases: TGTGCCAGCAGTGAGATCGTAGTGGTGGGGACCCAGTACTTC.

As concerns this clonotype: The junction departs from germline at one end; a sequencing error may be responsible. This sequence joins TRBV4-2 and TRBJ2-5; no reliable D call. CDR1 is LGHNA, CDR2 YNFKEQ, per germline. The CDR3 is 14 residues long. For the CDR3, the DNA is TGTGCCAGAAGCCAAGGGATAGCTTTAGGGACCCAGTACTTC. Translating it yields CARSQGIALGTQYF.

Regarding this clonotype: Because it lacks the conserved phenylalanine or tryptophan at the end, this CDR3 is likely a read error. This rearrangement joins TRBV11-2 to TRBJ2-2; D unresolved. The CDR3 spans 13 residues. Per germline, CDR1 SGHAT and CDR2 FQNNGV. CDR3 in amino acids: CTSIPQITGELFY. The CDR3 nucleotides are TGTACCAGCATCCCGCAGATCACCGGGGAGCTGTTTTAT.

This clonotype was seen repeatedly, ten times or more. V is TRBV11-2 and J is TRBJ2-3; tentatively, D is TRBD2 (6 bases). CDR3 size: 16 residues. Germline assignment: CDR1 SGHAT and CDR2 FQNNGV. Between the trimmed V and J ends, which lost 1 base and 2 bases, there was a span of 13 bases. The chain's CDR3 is CASSLGAGSITDTQYF. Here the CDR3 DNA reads TGTGCCAGCAGCTTAGGAGCGGGTAGCATCACAGATACGCAGTATTTT.

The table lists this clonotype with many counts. For the CDR3, the DNA is TGTGCCATAAGGGACAGGTCGACCTACGAGCAGTACTTC. Its protein is CAIRDRSTYEQYF. This chain uses TRBV10-3 with TRBJ2-7; 8 nucleotides match TRBD1. The trim removed 9 bases at V and 2 bases at J, leaving 6 bases unmatched. Germline V lookup: CDR1 ENHRY, CDR2 SYGVKD. CDR3 length: 13 amino acids.

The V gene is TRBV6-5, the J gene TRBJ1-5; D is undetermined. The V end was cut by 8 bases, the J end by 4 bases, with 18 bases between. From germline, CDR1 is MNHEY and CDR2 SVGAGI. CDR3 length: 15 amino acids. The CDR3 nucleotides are TGTGCCAGCGGGTCGGACCTCAACCCTAATCAGCCCCAGCATTTT. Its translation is CASGSDLNPNQPQHF.

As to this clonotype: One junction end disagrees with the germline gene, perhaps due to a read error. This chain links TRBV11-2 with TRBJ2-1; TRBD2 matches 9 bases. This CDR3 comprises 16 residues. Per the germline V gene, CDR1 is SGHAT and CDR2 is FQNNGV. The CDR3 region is CASSSGLAGRYIEQLF. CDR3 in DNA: TGTGCCAGCAGCTCGGGTCTAGCGGGACGATACATTGAGCAGCTCTTC.

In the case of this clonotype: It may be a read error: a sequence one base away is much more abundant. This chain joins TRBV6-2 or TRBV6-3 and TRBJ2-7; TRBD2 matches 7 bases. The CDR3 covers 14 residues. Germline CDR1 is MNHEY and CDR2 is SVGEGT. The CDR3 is CGSRLAEGAYEQYF. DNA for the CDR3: TGTGGCAGCAGGCTAGCGGAGGGAGCCTACGAGCAGTACTTC.

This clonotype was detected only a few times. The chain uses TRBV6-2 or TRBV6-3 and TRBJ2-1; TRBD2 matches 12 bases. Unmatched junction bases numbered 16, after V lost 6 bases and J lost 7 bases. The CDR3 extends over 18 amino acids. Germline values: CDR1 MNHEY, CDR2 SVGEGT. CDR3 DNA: TGTGCCAGCAGCTTGGAACTAGCGGGAGGACAATGGGAAAATGAGCAGTTCTTC. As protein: CASSLELAGGQWENEQFF.